The T cell receptor beta chain described here comes from a study of shared clonotypes between healthy human individuals. Naive CD8 cells, CD45RO-negative and positively selected for CCR7, excluded terminally differentiated effector memory CD45RA+ cells. The table came from immunoSEQ multiplex PCR; TCRdb's copy has only in-frame clones and leaves some out. In the table there are 550,000 to 600,000 clones, 95% to 98% of which are singletons. V shed 4 bases, J shed 3 bases, and the junction held 2 bases outside the gene matches. Looked up from germline, CDR1 is SGHTA and CDR2 is FQGTGA. This CDR3 has 15 amino acids.

The chain links TRBV7-3 to TRBJ2-7; 14 nucleotides align to TRBD2. The specimen was naive CD8+ T cells sorted from blood. The receptor comes from a man aged 25-40 years in good health. Here the CDR3 DNA reads TGTGCCAGCAGCTCGGGACTAGCGGGGGTCTACGAGCAGTACTTC. Translation: CASSSGLAGVYEQYF.